This TCR beta chain was documented in a study of cytomegalovirus exposure and HLA in healthy donors. The germline V gene encodes CDR1 MNHEY and CDR2 SMNVEV (reference sequence). The ends were cut back, 5 bases at V and 6 bases at J, with 11 bases in the middle. The CDR3 loop spans 13 amino acids. Sequencing was performed with immunoSEQ multiplex PCR; in TCRdb, only in-frame clones are kept and a portion is missing. Here the sample spans 150,000 to 200,000 clones, less than 90% being singletons. The sample was PBMCs. This sequence joins TRBV27 and TRBJ2-1, with D perhaps matching TRBD1 (6 bases). This TCR derives from a woman aged 25 to 39 in good health and CMV-seronegative. The CDR3 DNA reads TGTGCCAGCAGTGCAAACAGGGTCAATGAGCAGTTCTTC. Protein sequence: CASSANRVNEQFF.